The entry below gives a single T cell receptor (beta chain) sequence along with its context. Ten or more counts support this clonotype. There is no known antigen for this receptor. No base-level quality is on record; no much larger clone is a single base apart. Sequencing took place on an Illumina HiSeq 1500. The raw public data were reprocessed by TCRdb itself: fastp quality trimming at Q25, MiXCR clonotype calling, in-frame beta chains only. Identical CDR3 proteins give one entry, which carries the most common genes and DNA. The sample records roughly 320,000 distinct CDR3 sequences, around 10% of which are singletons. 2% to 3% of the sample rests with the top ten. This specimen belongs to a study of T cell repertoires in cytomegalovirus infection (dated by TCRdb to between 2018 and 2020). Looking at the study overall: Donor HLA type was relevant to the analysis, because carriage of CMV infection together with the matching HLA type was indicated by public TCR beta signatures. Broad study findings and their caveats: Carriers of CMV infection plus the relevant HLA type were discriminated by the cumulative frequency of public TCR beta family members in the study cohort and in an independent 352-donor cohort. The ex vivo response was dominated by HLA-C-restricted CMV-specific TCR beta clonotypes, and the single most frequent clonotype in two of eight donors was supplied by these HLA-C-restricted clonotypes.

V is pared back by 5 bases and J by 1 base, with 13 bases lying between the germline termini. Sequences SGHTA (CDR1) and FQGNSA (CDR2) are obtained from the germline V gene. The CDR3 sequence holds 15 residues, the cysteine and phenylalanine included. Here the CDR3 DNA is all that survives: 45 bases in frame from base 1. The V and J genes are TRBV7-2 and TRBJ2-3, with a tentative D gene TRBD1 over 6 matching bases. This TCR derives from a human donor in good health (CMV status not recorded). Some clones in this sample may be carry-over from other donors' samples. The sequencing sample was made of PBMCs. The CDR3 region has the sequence CASSVGARGTDTQYF. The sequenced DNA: TGTGCCAGCAGCGTGGGGGCGCGGGGCACAGATACGCAGTATTTT. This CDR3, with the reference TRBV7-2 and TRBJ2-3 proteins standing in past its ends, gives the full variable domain GAGVSQSPSNKVTEKGKDVELRCDPISGHTALYWYRQSLGQGLEFLIYFQGNSAPDKSGLPSDRFSAERTGGSVSTLTIQRTQQEDSAVYLCASSVGARGTDTQYFGPGTRLTVL.